This record looks at one T cell receptor beta chain sequence and its context. This record comes from a study of blood T cell repertoires in COVID-19. Study information: From T cells, B-cell-depleted T cells, or PBMCs came the material, which was cDNA or gDNA.

Using immunoSEQ multiplex PCR, the repertoire was profiled, and TCRdb retains in-frame clones only, with some absent. Among fewer than 350,000 clones listed, 86% were seen once. This CDR3 spans 15 amino acids. The trim removed 4 bases at V and 5 bases at J, leaving 5 bases unmatched. From germline, CDR1 is MGHDK and CDR2 SYGVNS. The sequenced material came from peripheral blood. The receptor's source is a man in his forties with active or convalescent COVID-19. This chain links TRBV25-1 with TRBJ1-6; 7 nucleotides match TRBD1. The CDR3 is CASSADRVDNSPLHF. CDR3 coding DNA: TGTGCCAGCAGTGCAGACAGGGTCGATAATTCACCCCTCCACTTT.